This T cell receptor (beta chain) emerged from a study of control samples from healthy donors and cancer patients. The method was immunoSEQ multiplex PCR; TCRdb's version includes in-frame clones alone and lacks a portion of them. The sample yields roughly 150,000 clones, 80% to 90% seen once. The sequence was obtained from a man aged 18 to 30 in good health. The sample was blood.

In DNA, the CDR3 is TGTGCCAGCAGTCCCGTCTTACCCGCGGGCACCGGGGAGCTGTTTTTT. The encoded protein is CASSPVLPAGTGELFF. This chain uses TRBV6-2 or TRBV6-3 with TRBJ2-2; D is perhaps TRBD2 (5 bases). Germline V gives CDR1 MNHEY, CDR2 SVGEGT. This CDR3 comprises 16 residues. Trimming removed 5 bases at V and 4 bases at J, with 17 bases between.